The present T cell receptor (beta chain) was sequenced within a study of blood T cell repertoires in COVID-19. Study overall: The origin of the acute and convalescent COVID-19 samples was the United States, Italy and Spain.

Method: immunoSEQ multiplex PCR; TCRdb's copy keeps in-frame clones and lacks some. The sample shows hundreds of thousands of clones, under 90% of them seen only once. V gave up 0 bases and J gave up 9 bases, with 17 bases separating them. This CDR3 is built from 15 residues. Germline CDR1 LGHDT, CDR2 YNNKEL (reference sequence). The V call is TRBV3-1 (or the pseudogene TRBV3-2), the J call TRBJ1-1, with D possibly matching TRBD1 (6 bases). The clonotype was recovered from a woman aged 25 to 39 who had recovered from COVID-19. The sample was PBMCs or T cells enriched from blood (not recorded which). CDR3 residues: CASSQESQSGGKAFF. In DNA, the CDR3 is TGTGCCAGCAGCCAAGAAAGTCAGAGTGGGGGCAAAGCTTTCTTT.